The 19 T cell receptor beta chains listed next were all sequenced from one sample in a study of cytomegalovirus exposure and HLA in healthy donors. The PCR contained 60 Vbeta and 13 Jbeta primers. Data came from immunoSEQ multiplex PCR; TCRdb stores just in-frame clones and leaves some out. This sample lists 100,000 to 150,000 clones; its ten largest clones have around 1.5%. What was sequenced was PBMCs. The receptors originated from a woman in her forties in good health and CMV-seronegative.

This chain uses TRBV6-5 with TRBJ1-6; D might be TRBD1 (6 bases). V lost 6 bases, J lost 7 bases, and 16 bases lay in between. This CDR3 spans 15 amino acids. CDR1 MNHEY and CDR2 SVGAGI come from the germline V gene. The CDR3 sequence: CASSGVDRMNSPLHF. In nucleotides, the CDR3 is TGTGCCAGCAGCGGAGTCGACAGGATGAATTCACCCCTCCACTTT.

This chain uses TRBV11-2 with TRBJ1-6, with D possibly TRBD1 on 5 matching bases. Germline CDR1 is SGHAT and CDR2 is FQNNGV. The ends were cut back, 3 bases at V and 4 bases at J, with 7 bases in the middle. CDR3 length: 14 residues. CDR3 sequence reads: CASSFRQYNSPLHF. CDR3 coding DNA: TGTGCCAGCAGCTTTAGACAGTATAATTCACCCCTCCACTTT.

CDR3 sequence (DNA): TGTGCCAGCAGTTATAGTGGCTACACCTTC. Its protein is CASSYSGYTF. The V gene is TRBV2, the J gene TRBJ1-2; D not resolved. Per the germline V gene, CDR1 is SNHLY and CDR2 is FYNNEI. The CDR3 extends over 10 amino acids. V was trimmed by 5 bases and J by 7 bases, leaving 5 bases between them.

This chain links TRBV5-1 with TRBJ2-5, with TRBD1 identical over 7 bases. Germline trimming cut 0 bases from V and 2 bases from J; bases unmatched to any gene: 4. The CDR3 extends over 15 amino acids. Germline CDR1 reads SGHRS; CDR2 reads YFSETQ. The CDR3 protein is CASSLAMGQQETQYF. CDR3 bases: TGCGCCAGCAGCTTGGCCATGGGACAGCAAGAGACCCAGTACTTC.

V usage is TRBV2 and J usage is TRBJ2-7, with TRBD1 matching over 9 bases. The V and J ends lost 8 bases and 5 bases, in that order; junction bases with no gene match: 10. The CDR3 has 14 residues. Germline V gene sequence: CDR1 SNHLY, CDR2 FYNNEI. The CDR3 sequence: CASGTGQGANEQYF. The DNA for the CDR3 is TGTGCCAGCGGTACGGGACAGGGTGCGAACGAGCAGTACTTC.

The chain joins TRBV19 to TRBJ1-2, with D possibly TRBD1 on 6 matching bases. This CDR3 has 16 amino acids. Trimming removed 4 bases from V and 4 bases from J, with 19 bases in between. Germline V gene sequence: CDR1 LNHDA, CDR2 SQIVND (reference sequence). The CDR3 coding sequence is TGTGCCAGTAGTACACCCGGGACACTAACCGGCTATGGCTACACCTTC. Translation: CASSTPGTLTGYGYTF.

V usage is TRBV19 and J usage is TRBJ2-2; 12 bases align to TRBD2. The CDR3 is 17 amino acids. The V gene end was trimmed by 5 bases and the J gene end by 4 bases; junction bases not matched to a gene: 8. Germline CDR1 is LNHDA and CDR2 is SQIVND (reference sequence). The CDR3 DNA reads as TGTGCCAGTAGTGGATCGGGACTAGCGGGTGGCACCGGGGAGCTGTTTTTT. The encoded protein is CASSGSGLAGGTGELFF. Complete variable domain (other parts from reference TRBV19 and TRBJ2-2): DGGITQSPKYLFRKEGQNVTLSCEQNLNHDAMYWYRQDPGQGLRLIYYSQIVNDFQKGDIAEGYSVSREKKESFPLTVTSAQKNPTAFYLCASSGSGLAGGTGELFFGEGSRLTVL.

The gene calls are TRBV21-1 and TRBJ2-1; the table names TRBD2, a call not compared with the DNA. TRBV21-1 is noted as a pseudogene. The length of the CDR3 is 17 residues. CDR3 nucleotides: TGTGCCAGCAGCAAAGGATTGTCCCCTAGCAACTACAATGAGCAGTTCTTC. Translated, it gives CASSKGLSPSNYNEQFF.

The CDR3 DNA is TGCGCCAGCAGAGGCTTGGCGGATGTTTTCCAAGAGACCCAGTACTTC. This codes for CASRGLADVFQETQYF. The chain combines TRBV5-1 with TRBJ2-5; unclear D gene. Between the trimmed V and J ends, which lost 5 bases and 1 base, there was a span of 18 bases. The CDR3 contains 16 residues. The V gene's germline CDR1 is SGHRS and CDR2 YFSETQ.

This chain connects TRBV6-5 to TRBJ2-1, with 10 bases matching TRBD2. CDR3 size: 14 residues. Germline V gives CDR1 MNHEY, CDR2 SVGAGI. The J segment lost 8 bases and the V segment lost 6 bases, leaving 7 bases of the junction unmatched. The CDR3 protein is CASRYKRGGDEQFF. The CDR3 coding sequence is TGTGCCAGCAGATATAAGCGGGGGGGCGATGAGCAGTTCTTC.

The V gene is TRBV7-9, the J gene TRBJ2-7; 10 bases map to TRBD1. Germline CDR1 reads SEHNR; CDR2 reads FQNEAQ (reference sequence). The V gene end was trimmed by 5 bases and the J gene end by 4 bases; junction bases not matched to a gene: 5. This CDR3 is built from 14 residues. The CDR3 is CASSIGTGEYEQYF. The CDR3 nucleotides are TGTGCCAGCAGCATCGGGACAGGGGAATACGAGCAGTACTTC.

The CDR3 DNA follows: TGTGCCAGCAGCTTAAATGGGGGGTCTGGAAACACCATATATTTT. It encodes CASSLNGGSGNTIYF. This rearrangement joins TRBV7-2 to TRBJ1-3; perhaps TRBD1 as D (5 bases). CDR3 size: 15 residues. CDR1 is SGHTA, CDR2 FQGNSA, per germline. V dropped 2 bases and J dropped 1 base, with 9 bases sitting between them. Using reference TRBV7-2 and TRBJ1-3 for the parts outside the CDR3, the full variable domain is GAGVSQSPSNKVTEKGKDVELRCDPISGHTALYWYRQSLGQGLEFLIYFQGNSAPDKSGLPSDRFSAERTGGSVSTLTIQRTQQEDSAVYLCASSLNGGSGNTIYFGEGSWLTVV.

This chain joins TRBV6-5 and TRBJ2-7; D remains unclear. Per germline, CDR1 MNHEY and CDR2 SVGAGI. This CDR3 comprises 16 residues. Trimming cost V 2 bases and J 3 bases, with 17 bases left between them. CDR3 nucleotides: TGTGCCAGCAGTTACAGGCACAGCTCTTTACACTACGAGCAGTACTTC. Amino acid sequence: CASSYRHSSLHYEQYF.

The chain's CDR3 is CASREGSYGYTF. The CDR3 bases are TGTGCCAGCAGGGAAGGGAGCTATGGCTACACCTTC. V gene TRBV27 combines with J gene TRBJ1-2; no clear D. The CDR3 extends over 12 amino acids. Trimming took 6 bases from V and 4 from J, leaving 9 bases between them. Germline values: CDR1 MNHEY, CDR2 SMNVEV (reference sequence).

V and J are TRBV18 and TRBJ1-2; 10 bases match TRBD1. Per germline, CDR1 KGHSH and CDR2 LQKENI. CDR3 length: 16 amino acids. Germline trimming cut 1 base from V and 6 bases from J; bases unmatched to any gene: 8. CDR3 sequence (DNA): TGTGCCAGCTCACCACAACTTGACAGGGGGCGGGATGGCTACACCTTC. Translated: CASSPQLDRGRDGYTF.

The gene calls are TRBV15 and TRBJ2-7, with TRBD2 matching over 8 bases. This CDR3 region has 15 residues. The V gene's germline CDR1 is LNHNV and CDR2 YYDKDF (reference sequence). V was clipped by 1 base and J by 4 bases; unmatched bases: 6. Here the CDR3 reads CATSRASGGTYEQYV. DNA of the CDR3: TGTGCCACCAGCAGAGCAAGCGGGGGAACTTACGAGCAGTACGTC.

The rearrangement uses TRBV9 and TRBJ2-7; weak D call: TRBD1 (6 bases). The germline V and J ends were trimmed by 3 bases and 5 bases, with 6 bases remaining between them. The CDR3 has 11 amino acids. Germline loops: CDR1 SGDLS, CDR2 YYNGEE. CDR3 sequence (DNA): TGTGCCAGCAGCGGGACAGACGAGCAGTACTTC. This encodes CASSGTDEQYF. Full variable domain (rest looked up from reference TRBV9 and TRBJ2-7): DSGVTQTPKHLITATGQRVTLRCSPRSGDLSVYWYQQSLDQGLQFLIQYYNGEERAKGNILERFSAQQFPDLHSELNLSSLELGDSALYFCASSGTDEQYFGPGTRLTVT.

The chain combines TRBV7-2 with TRBJ1-3, with D hard to call. CDR3 length: 18 residues. V lost 0 bases and J lost 2, with 17 bases in between. Germline loops: CDR1 SGHTA, CDR2 FQGNSA. This chain's CDR3 is CASSLAGLAGDPGNTIYF. The CDR3 DNA sequence: TGTGCCAGCAGCTTAGCCGGACTCGCCGGCGATCCTGGAAACACCATATATTTT.

The chain combines TRBV6-6 with TRBJ1-6, with a tentative D call TRBD1 (5 bases). Trimming shortened V by 6 bases and J by 2 bases, and 8 bases separated the two germline ends. The CDR3 totals 14 residues. The germline CDR1 and CDR2 sequences are MNHNY and SVGAGI (reference sequence). The CDR3 protein is CASSRAAYNSPLHF. The CDR3 nucleotides read TGTGCCAGCAGCAGGGCCGCCTATAATTCACCCCTCCACTTT.